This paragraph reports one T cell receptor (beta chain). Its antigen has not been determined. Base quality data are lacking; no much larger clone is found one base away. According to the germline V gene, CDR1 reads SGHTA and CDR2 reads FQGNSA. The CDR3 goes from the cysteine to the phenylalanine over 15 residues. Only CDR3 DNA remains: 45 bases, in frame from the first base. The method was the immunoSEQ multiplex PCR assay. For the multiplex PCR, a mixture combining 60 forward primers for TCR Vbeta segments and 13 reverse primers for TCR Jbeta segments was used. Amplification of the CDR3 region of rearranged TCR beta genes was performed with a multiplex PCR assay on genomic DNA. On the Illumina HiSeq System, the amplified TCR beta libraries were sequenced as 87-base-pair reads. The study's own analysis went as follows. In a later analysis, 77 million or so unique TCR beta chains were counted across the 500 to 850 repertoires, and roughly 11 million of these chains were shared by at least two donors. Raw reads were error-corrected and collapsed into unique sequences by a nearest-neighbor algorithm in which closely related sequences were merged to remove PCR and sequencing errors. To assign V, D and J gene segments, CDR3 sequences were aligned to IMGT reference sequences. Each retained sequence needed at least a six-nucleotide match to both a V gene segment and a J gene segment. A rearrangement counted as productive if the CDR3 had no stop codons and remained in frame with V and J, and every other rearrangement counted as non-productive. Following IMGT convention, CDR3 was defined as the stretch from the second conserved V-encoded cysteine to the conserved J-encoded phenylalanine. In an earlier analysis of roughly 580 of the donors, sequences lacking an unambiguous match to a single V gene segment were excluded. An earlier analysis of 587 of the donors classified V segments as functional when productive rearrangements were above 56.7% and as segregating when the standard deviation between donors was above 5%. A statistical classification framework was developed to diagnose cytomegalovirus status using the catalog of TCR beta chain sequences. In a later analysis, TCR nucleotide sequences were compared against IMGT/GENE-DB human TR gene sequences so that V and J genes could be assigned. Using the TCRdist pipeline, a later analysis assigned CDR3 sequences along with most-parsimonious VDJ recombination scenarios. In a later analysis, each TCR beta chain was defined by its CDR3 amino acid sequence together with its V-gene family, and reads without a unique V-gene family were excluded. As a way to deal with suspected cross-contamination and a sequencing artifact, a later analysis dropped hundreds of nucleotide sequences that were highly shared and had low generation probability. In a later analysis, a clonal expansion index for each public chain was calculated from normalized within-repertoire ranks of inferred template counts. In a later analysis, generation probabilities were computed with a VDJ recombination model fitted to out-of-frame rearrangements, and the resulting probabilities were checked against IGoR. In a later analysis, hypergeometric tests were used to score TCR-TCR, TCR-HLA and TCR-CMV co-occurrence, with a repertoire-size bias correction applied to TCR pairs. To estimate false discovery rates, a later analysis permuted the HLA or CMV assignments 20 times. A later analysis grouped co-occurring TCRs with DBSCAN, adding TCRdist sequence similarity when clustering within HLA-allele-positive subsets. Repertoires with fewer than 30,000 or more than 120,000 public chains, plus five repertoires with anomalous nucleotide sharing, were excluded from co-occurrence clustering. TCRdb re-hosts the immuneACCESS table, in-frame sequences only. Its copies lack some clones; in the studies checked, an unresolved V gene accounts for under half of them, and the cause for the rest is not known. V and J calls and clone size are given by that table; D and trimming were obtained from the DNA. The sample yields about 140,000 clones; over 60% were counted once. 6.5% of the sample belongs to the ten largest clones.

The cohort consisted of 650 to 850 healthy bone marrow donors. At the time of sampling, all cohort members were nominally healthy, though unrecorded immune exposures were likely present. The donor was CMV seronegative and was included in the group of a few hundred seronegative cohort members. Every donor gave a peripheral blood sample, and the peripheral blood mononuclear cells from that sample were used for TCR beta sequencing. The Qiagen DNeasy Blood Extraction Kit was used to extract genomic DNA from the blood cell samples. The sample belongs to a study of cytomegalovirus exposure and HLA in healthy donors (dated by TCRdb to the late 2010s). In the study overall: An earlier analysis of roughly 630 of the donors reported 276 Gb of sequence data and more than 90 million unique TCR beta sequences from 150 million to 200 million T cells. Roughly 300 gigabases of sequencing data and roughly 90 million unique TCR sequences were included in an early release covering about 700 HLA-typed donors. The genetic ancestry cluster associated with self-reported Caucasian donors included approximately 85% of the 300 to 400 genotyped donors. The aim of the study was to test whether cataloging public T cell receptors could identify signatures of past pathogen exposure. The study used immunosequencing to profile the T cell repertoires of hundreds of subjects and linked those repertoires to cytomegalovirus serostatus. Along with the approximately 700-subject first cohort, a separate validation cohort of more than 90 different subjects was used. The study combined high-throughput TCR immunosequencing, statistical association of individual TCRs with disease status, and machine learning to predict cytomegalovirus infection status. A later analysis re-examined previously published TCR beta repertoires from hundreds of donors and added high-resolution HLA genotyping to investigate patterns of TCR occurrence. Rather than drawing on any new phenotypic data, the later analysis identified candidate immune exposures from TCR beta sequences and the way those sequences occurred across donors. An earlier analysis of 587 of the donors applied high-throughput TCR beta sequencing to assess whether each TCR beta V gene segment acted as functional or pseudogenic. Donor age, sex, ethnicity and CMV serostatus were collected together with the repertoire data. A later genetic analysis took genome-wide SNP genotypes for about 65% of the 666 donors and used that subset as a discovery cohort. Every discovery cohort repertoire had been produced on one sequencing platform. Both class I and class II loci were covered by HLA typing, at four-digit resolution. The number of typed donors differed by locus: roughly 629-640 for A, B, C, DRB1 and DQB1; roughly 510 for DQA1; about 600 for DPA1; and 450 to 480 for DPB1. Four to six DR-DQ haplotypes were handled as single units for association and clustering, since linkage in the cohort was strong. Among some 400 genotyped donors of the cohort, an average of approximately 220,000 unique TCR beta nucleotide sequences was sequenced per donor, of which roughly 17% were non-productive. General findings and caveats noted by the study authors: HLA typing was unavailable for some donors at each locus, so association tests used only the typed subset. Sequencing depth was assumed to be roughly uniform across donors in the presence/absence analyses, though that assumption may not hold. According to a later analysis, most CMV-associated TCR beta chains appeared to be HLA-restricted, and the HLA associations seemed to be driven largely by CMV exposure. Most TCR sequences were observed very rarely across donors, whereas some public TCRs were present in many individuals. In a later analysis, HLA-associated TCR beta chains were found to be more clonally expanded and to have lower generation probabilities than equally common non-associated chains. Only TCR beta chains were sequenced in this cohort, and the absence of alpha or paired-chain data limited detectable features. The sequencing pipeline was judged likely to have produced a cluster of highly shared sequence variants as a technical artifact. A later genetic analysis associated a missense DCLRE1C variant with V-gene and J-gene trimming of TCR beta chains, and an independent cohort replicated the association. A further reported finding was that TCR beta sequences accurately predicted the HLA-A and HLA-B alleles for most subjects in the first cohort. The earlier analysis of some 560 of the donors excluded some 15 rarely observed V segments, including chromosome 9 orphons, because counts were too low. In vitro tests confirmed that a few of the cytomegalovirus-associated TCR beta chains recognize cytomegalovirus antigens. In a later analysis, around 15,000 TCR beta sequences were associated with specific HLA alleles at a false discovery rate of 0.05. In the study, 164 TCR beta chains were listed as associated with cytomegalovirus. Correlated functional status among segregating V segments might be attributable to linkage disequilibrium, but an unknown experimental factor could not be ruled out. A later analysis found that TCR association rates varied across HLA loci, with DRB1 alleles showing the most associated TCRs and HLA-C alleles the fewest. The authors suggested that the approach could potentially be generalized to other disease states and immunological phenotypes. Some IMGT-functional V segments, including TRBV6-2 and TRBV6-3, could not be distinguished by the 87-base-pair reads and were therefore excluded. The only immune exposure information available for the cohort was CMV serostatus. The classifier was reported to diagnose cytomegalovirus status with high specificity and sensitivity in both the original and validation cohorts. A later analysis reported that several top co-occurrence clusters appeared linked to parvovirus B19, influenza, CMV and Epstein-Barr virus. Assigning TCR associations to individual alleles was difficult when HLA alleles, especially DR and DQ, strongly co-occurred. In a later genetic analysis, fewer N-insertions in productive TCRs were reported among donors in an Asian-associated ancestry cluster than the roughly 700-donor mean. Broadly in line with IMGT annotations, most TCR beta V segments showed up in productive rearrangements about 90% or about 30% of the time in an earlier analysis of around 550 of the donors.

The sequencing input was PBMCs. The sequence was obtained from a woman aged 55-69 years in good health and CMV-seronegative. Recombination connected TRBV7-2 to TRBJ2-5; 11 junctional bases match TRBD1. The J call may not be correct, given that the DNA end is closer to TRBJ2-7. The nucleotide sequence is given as TGTGCCAGCAGCGACACCGGGACAGGGGGCTACGAGCAGTACTTC. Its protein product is CASSDTGTGGYEQYF.